This T cell receptor (beta chain) came from a study of diagnostic markers for celiac disease (dated by TCRdb to between 2020 and 2021). On this clonotype itself: Its antigen is still unknown.

The CDR1 and CDR2 encoded by the germline V gene (reference sequence) are LNHNV and YYDKDF. Its CDR3 holds 13 amino acids, cysteine through phenylalanine. No DNA is listed. The run used an Illumina MiSeq. Following TCRdb reprocessing, every CDR3 protein sequence forms one entry, and DNA is not provided. The record for this sample contains 5,500 to 7,000 distinct CDR3 sequences. 5.9% of the sample is in the top ten clones. Material for sequencing was either unsorted cells or a sorted T cell fraction (not recorded which). This receptor was identified in a human donor. This table probably holds off-target reads from a library built for another chain. Here the chain combines TRBV15 and TRBJ2-4; with no DNA, the TCRdb D assignment of TRBD1 cannot be verified. The CDR3 protein is CATSGQGRNIQYF.